Presented here are 19 T cell receptor beta chains from one specimen sequenced in a study of glioma-infiltrating T cells. Amplification of TCR alpha and beta CDR3 regions from RNA used iRepertoire nested multiplex PCR. TCRdb ran MiXCR on the multiplex PCR reads and lists one entry per CDR3 protein. The sample includes around 130,000 distinct CDR3 sequences, about 25% of them seen just once. The sequenced material came from glioma tissue, nonneoplastic brain tissue, or PBMCs (not recorded which). These receptors were taken from a human donor with low-grade glioma or glioblastoma, undergoing nonglioma brain surgery, or in good health (not recorded which).

The rearrangement joins TRBV29-1 to TRBJ2-2; TRBD2 matches 7 bases. This CDR3 contains 15 residues. After removal of 6 bases from V and 5 bases from J, the junction contained 12 bases not matched to a gene. Looked up from germline, CDR1 is SQVTM and CDR2 is ANQGSEA. DNA of the CDR3: TGCAGCGTCTCTCTGACTAGCCTTCTTACCGGGGAGCTGTTTTTT. This encodes CSVSLTSLLTGELFF.

This clonotype has only a few counts. This chain connects TRBV20-1 to TRBJ1-2; D call uncertain. The CDR3 length is 15 residues. Germline lookup yields CDR1 DFQATT and CDR2 SNEGSKA (reference sequence). Trimming left V 4 bases short and J 3 bases short, with 18 bases between. CDR3 in amino acids: CSATAWLGSDYGYTF. Here the CDR3 DNA reads TGCAGTGCTACTGCTTGGCTGGGGAGTGACTATGGCTACACCTTC.

This clonotype was observed many times. This rearrangement joins TRBV14 to TRBJ2-3; 10 nucleotides agree with TRBD1. V trimming: 3 bases; J trimming: 1 base; junction bases outside the gene matches: 4. Looked up from germline, CDR1 is SGHDN and CDR2 is FVKESK. CDR3 size: 16 residues. CDR3 residues: CASSQGQGSRTDTQYF. The CDR3 nucleotides are TGTGCCAGCAGCCAGGGACAGGGGTCCCGCACAGATACGCAGTATTTT.

This clonotype has a handful of counts. The J gene is TRBJ2-1, the V gene TRBV24-1; D is perhaps TRBD2 (5 bases). CDR3 size: 14 residues. Trimming cost V 4 bases and J 7 bases, with 13 bases left between them. Germline-derived CDR1 and CDR2 are KGHDR and SFDVKD. The CDR3 bases are TGTGCCACCAGTGACTCCTTAGCGAGTAATGAGCAGTTCTTC. Amino acid sequence: CATSDSLASNEQFF.

This chain uses TRBV7-9 with TRBJ1-3, with 10 nucleotides matching TRBD1. There are 16 residues in the CDR3. V was pared by 5 bases and J by 2 bases, with 6 bases of the junction left unmatched. Germline CDR1 is SEHNR and CDR2 is FQNEAQ (reference sequence). CDR3 DNA: TGTGCCAGCAGCCCACCGGGACAGGGGACTGGAAACACCATATATTTT. Encoded protein: CASSPPGQGTGNTIYF. Full variable domain (missing parts from reference TRBV7-9 and TRBJ1-3): DTGVSQNPRHKITKRGQNVTFRCDPISEHNRLYWYRQTLGQGPEFLTYFQNEAQLEKSRLLSDRFSAERPKGSFSTLEIQRTEQGDSAMYLCASSPPGQGTGNTIYFGEGSWLTVV.

This clonotype was observed at least ten times. The rearrangement links TRBV28 to TRBJ2-5, with TRBD2 identical over 9 bases. This CDR3 contains 15 residues. Germline V CDR1 and CDR2: MDHEN, SYDVKM. Unmatched junction bases numbered 7, after V lost 6 bases and J lost 2 bases. The CDR3: CASSLGTSLQETQYF. Here the CDR3 DNA reads TGTGCCAGCAGCCTCGGGACTAGCTTACAAGAGACCCAGTACTTC.

This clonotype was picked up a small number of times. The chain employs TRBV24-1 and TRBJ1-1; no reliable D call. Germline values: CDR1 KGHDR, CDR2 SFDVKD. V lost 4 bases and J 4 bases, leaving 9 bases between the germline ends. This CDR3 is built from 13 residues. The CDR3 bases are TGTGCCACCAGTGAACCCAGCGGCACTGAAGCTTTCTTT. Amino acids: CATSEPSGTEAFF.

As to this clonotype: At one of its ends the junction is not consistent with the germline gene, which may arise from a read error. The gene calls are TRBV6-1 and TRBJ1-2; D remains ambiguous. Germline-derived CDR1 and CDR2 are MNHNS and SASEGT. The CDR3 extends over 14 amino acids. CDR3 protein: CARSEPRAPYGYTF. The CDR3, as DNA: TGTGCCAGAAGTGAACCTAGGGCCCCCTATGGCTACACCTTC.

The chain employs TRBV11-2 and TRBJ2-7, with D tentatively TRBD2 (6 bases). Germline-derived CDR1 and CDR2 are SGHAT and FQNNGV. The CDR3 runs to 14 residues. The V and J ends lost 5 bases and 0 bases respectively, with 11 bases between them. This CDR3 reads CASSPKRASYEQYV. CDR3 nucleotides: TGTGCCAGCAGCCCCAAGCGGGCCTCCTACGAGCAGTACGTC.

The V gene is TRBV7-9, the J gene TRBJ2-7; D not certain. In germline, CDR1 is SEHNR, CDR2 FQNEAQ (reference sequence). There are 12 residues in the CDR3. The germline V and J ends were trimmed by 4 bases and 6 bases, with 10 bases remaining between them. The CDR3 reads CASSSAGPEQYV. The CDR3 nucleotides are TGTGCCAGCAGCTCAGCTGGACCCGAGCAGTACGTC.

J is TRBJ2-7 and V is TRBV2; D uncertain. The germline CDR1 and CDR2 sequences are SNHLY and FYNNEI. The CDR3 spans 14 residues. The CDR3 bases are TGTGCCAGCAGAGCCCTTCTACCACCCTACGGGCAGTACGTC. It is translated as CASRALLPPYGQYV.

The chain employs TRBV4-1 and TRBJ2-1, with TRBD2 matching 14 bases. Matching the DNA end better, TRBJ2-5 makes the J call doubtful. The CDR3 sequence is 16 residues long. Germline V gives CDR1 MGHRA, CDR2 YSYEKL. The CDR3 DNA sequence: TGCGCCAGCAGCCGGACTAGCGGGGGGTACCAAGAGACCCAGTACTTC. It codes for CASSRTSGGYQETQYF.

This clonotype was detected many times. The chain is built from TRBV11-3 and TRBJ1-5; unclear D gene. V was pared by 3 bases and J by 6 bases, with 15 bases between. The CDR3 loop spans 15 amino acids. CDR1 SGHNT and CDR2 YENEEA come from the germline V gene. CDR3 protein: CASSLGDAGTQPQHF. The CDR3 DNA reads as TGTGCCAGCAGCTTGGGAGACGCTGGCACTCAGCCCCAGCATTTT.

CDR3 nucleotide sequence: TGCAGCGAAAACGGACTAGCTCAAGAGACCCAGTACTTC. Translating it yields CSENGLAQETQYF. The V call is TRBV29-1, the J call TRBJ2-5; 8 bases align to TRBD2. Germline V gene lookup returns CDR1 SQVTM and CDR2 ANQGSEA. V shed 7 bases and J 2 bases; nucleotides not matched to a gene: 6. The CDR3 spans 13 residues.

This CDR3 is CASSPLERSSYNEQFF. For the CDR3, the DNA is TGTGCCAGCTCACCACTGGAGCGCAGTTCCTACAATGAGCAGTTCTTC. This chain connects TRBV18 to TRBJ2-1; D call uncertain. V was trimmed by 1 base and J by 1 base, leaving 11 bases between them. The CDR3 spans 16 residues. Germline V gene lookup returns CDR1 KGHSH and CDR2 LQKENI.

This clonotype was recorded at least ten times. This chain joins TRBV6-6 and TRBJ2-3, with TRBD1 as a possible D gene (6 bases). The CDR3 is 15 residues long. V shed 2 bases and J shed 2 bases, with 11 bases lying between them. Germline CDR1 is MNHNY and CDR2 is SVGAGI (reference sequence). The CDR3 DNA reads TGTGCCAGCAGTTACGCAGGGGCAAACACAGATACGCAGTATTTT. Protein: CASSYAGANTDTQYF.

This clonotype showed up many times. The chain links TRBV6-1 to TRBJ2-3; 10 bases fit TRBD2. Trimming removed 10 bases from V and 5 bases from J; junction bases left unmatched: 6. This CDR3 spans 13 amino acids. CDR1 and CDR2 (germline): MNHNS, SASEGT. CDR3 loop: CATGTSERDTQYF. The CDR3 DNA is TGTGCCACCGGGACTAGCGAAAGAGATACGCAGTATTTT.

This clonotype was seen more than once but under ten times. This chain uses TRBV12-3 or TRBV12-4 with TRBJ1-2; TRBD1 might be the D (6 bases). This CDR3 comprises 13 residues. V was shortened by 7 bases and J by 8 bases, with 17 bases between the two germline ends. The CDR3 region is CASNSHRARGYTF. The CDR3 DNA sequence: TGTGCCAGCAATTCCCACAGGGCTCGGGGCTACACCTTC.

This clonotype was detected many times. V usage is TRBV27 and J usage is TRBJ2-3; TRBD1 agrees at 9 bases. This CDR3 is built from 15 residues. The V segment lost 5 bases and the J segment 4 bases; nucleotides outside the gene matches: 7. The germline V gene encodes CDR1 MNHEY and CDR2 SMNVEV (reference sequence). The CDR3 spells CASSIWTGAPDTQYF. CDR3 sequence (DNA): TGTGCCAGCAGTATTTGGACAGGGGCCCCAGATACGCAGTATTTT.